The 26 T cell receptor beta chains reported below all come from one sample, sequenced in a study of shared clonotypes between healthy human individuals. This table comes from immunoSEQ multiplex PCR, and its TCRdb copy is limited to in-frame clones, with some not included. The top ten hold over 1% of the sample, which has 1.4 million to 1.5 million clones, roughly 95% seen once. The sample consisted of naive CD4+ T cells sorted from blood. Subset given: CD45RA+ positively selected. All receptors come from a man aged 25 to 40 in good health.

V usage is TRBV28 and J usage is TRBJ2-4; possibly TRBD2 for D (6 bases). Germline CDR1 and CDR2: MDHEN and SYDVKM. This CDR3 comprises 15 residues. Trimming left V 7 bases short and J 6 bases short, with 19 bases between. The CDR3 is CASTPGTLVGNIQYF. The CDR3 DNA reads as TGTGCCAGCACGCCCGGGACTCTAGTAGGAAACATTCAGTACTTC.

This sequence joins TRBV9 and TRBJ2-1; TRBD2 matches at 7 bases. The V gene end was trimmed by 0 bases and the J gene end by 4 bases; junction bases not matched to a gene: 13. Germline loops: CDR1 SGDLS, CDR2 YYNGEE. The CDR3 sequence is 18 residues long. CDR3 region: CASSVDKHGLAVYNEQFF. CDR3 DNA: TGTGCCAGCAGCGTAGATAAACATGGGCTAGCGGTTTACAATGAGCAGTTCTTC.

The rearrangement links TRBV10-3 to TRBJ2-1, with TRBD2 identical over 15 bases. Per germline, CDR1 ENHRY and CDR2 SYGVKD. The CDR3 runs 17 residues. V gave up 7 bases and J gave up 6 bases; unmatched junction bases: 10. CDR3 sequence: CAIKYGTSGRLVNEQFF. DNA for the CDR3: TGTGCCATCAAATATGGGACTAGCGGGAGGTTGGTCAATGAGCAGTTCTTC.

The chain links TRBV29-1 to TRBJ1-3; 8 positions match TRBD1. Looked up from germline, CDR1 is SQVTM and CDR2 is ANQGSEA. CDR3 length: 13 amino acids. The trim removed 7 bases at V and 3 bases at J, leaving 5 bases unmatched. CDR3 sequence (DNA): TGCAGCGCACGGACAGGGAGTGGAAACACCATATATTTT. Amino acid sequence: CSARTGSGNTIYF.

V gene TRBV10-1 combines with J gene TRBJ1-1; D gene unclear. There are 12 residues in the CDR3. Germline lookup yields CDR1 WNHNN and CDR2 SYGVQD (reference sequence). V was pared by 0 bases and J by 3 bases, with 2 bases between. The CDR3: CASSESHTEAFF. The DNA for the CDR3 is TGCGCCAGCAGTGAGTCGCACACTGAAGCTTTCTTT.

The chain carries TRBV5-5 and TRBJ2-1; 7 positions match TRBD2. The length of the CDR3 is 14 residues. In germline, CDR1 is SGHKS, CDR2 YYEKEE (reference sequence). The V segment lost 2 bases and the J segment 3 bases; nucleotides outside the gene matches: 2. CDR3 sequence (DNA): TGTGCCAGCAGCTTTCTAGCGGACTACAATGAGCAGTTCTTC. Its translation: CASSFLADYNEQFF.

V usage is TRBV28 and J usage is TRBJ2-7; D may be TRBD1 or TRBD2 (5 bases each). Germline CDR1 is MDHEN and CDR2 is SYDVKM. Trimming removed 2 bases at V and 0 bases at J, with 8 bases between. This CDR3 has 14 residues. CDR3 sequence: CASSLHGGSYEQYF. The DNA of the CDR3 is TGTGCCAGCAGTTTACATGGGGGCTCCTACGAGCAGTACTTC.

This chain links TRBV5-1 with TRBJ2-5, with a tentative D call TRBD2 (5 bases). Germline V gene data show CDR1 as SGHRS and CDR2 as YFSETQ. The germline V and J ends were trimmed by 6 bases and 4 bases, with 7 bases remaining between them. This CDR3 contains 11 residues. The CDR3 loop is CASKEGETQYF. CDR3 sequence (DNA): TGCGCCAGCAAAGAGGGAGAGACCCAGTACTTC.

The rearrangement links TRBV9 to TRBJ2-1; D is unresolved. The CDR3 is 16 residues long. V was trimmed by 1 base and J by 7 bases, leaving 18 bases between them. Germline CDR1 SGDLS, CDR2 YYNGEE. The DNA for the CDR3 is TGTGCCAGCAGCGTAAGGCAGCTCGCCCACGGTAATGAGCAGTTCTTC. It yields the protein CASSVRQLAHGNEQFF.

The V and J genes are TRBV6-1 and TRBJ2-5; a weak D match, TRBD1 (6 bases). Between the trimmed V and J ends, which lost 2 bases and 5 bases, there was a span of 12 bases. There are 14 residues in the CDR3. Germline CDR1 and CDR2: MNHNS and SASEGT. The CDR3 bases are TGTGCCAGCAGTGAAAAGGCTAGGGGGGAGACCCAGTACTTC. Its translation: CASSEKARGETQYF.

The chain has TRBV5-4 and TRBJ2-5; D may be TRBD1 (6 bases). Germline V gene data show CDR1 as SGHNT and CDR2 as YYREEE (reference sequence). Between the trimmed V and J ends, which lost 5 bases and 3 bases, there was a span of 14 bases. The CDR3 contains 14 residues. CDR3 in amino acids: CASSAGQREETQYF. The CDR3 DNA reads as TGTGCCAGCAGTGCCGGACAGCGCGAAGAGACCCAGTACTTC.

The genes are TRBV5-4 and TRBJ2-6; possibly TRBD1 for D (5 bases). The CDR3 covers 17 residues. Trimming stripped 2 bases from V and 1 base from J, with 13 bases between. The germline V gene encodes CDR1 SGHNT and CDR2 YYREEE (reference sequence). The CDR3 coding sequence is TGTGCCAGCAGCTTTCTAGACAGACGATCTGGGGCCAACGTCCTGACTTTC. Protein: CASSFLDRRSGANVLTF. Drawing the rest from reference TRBV5-4 and TRBJ2-6, the complete variable domain is ETGVTQSPTHLIKTRGQQVTLRCSSQSGHNTVSWYQQALGQGPQFIFQYYREEENGRGNFPPRFSGLQFPNYSSELNVNALELDDSALYLCASSFLDRRSGANVLTFGAGSRLTVL.

This sequence joins TRBV6-1 and TRBJ2-1; D is unresolved. V dropped 4 bases and J dropped 9 bases, with 7 bases sitting between them. Germline assignment: CDR1 MNHNS and CDR2 SASEGT. This CDR3 is built from 11 residues. Here the CDR3 DNA reads TGTGCCAGCAGTGGAAACGGTGAGCAGTTCTTC. This encodes CASSGNGEQFF.

About this clone itself: The junction shows a germline mismatch at one end, possibly a read error. This chain connects TRBV10-1 to TRBJ2-7; D is ambiguous. Germline CDR1 and CDR2: WNHNN and SYGVQD (reference sequence). The CDR3 consists of 13 residues. CDR3 protein: CASGFFGQEALHF. The CDR3 bases are TGCGCCAGCGGATTCTTTGGGCAGGAAGCGCTGCACTTC.

The rearrangement joins TRBV5-1 to TRBJ2-3, with no clear D. Trimming removed 4 bases from V and 6 bases from J, with 21 bases in between. The germline V gene encodes CDR1 SGHRS and CDR2 YFSETQ. This CDR3 has 16 residues. The CDR3 spells CASSPSPPSHADTQYF. DNA for the CDR3: TGCGCCAGCAGCCCCTCCCCACCATCCCACGCCGATACGCAGTATTTT.

CDR3 loop: CASSLSSAENIQYF. The CDR3 bases are TGTGCCAGCAGTTTGTCTAGCGCTGAAAACATTCAGTACTTC. The chain carries TRBV27 and TRBJ2-4, with TRBD2 as a possible D gene (6 bases). CDR1 MNHEY and CDR2 SMNVEV come from the germline V gene (reference sequence). V was trimmed by 3 bases and J by 5 bases, leaving 11 bases between them. The CDR3 loop spans 14 amino acids.

The chain combines TRBV19 with TRBJ2-1; TRBD2 aligns across 7 bases. Germline-derived CDR1 and CDR2 are LNHDA and SQIVND (reference sequence). There are 16 residues in the CDR3. Trimming removed 3 bases from V and 5 bases from J; junction bases left unmatched: 10. CDR3 amino acids: CASSISLSSGHNEQFF. CDR3 in DNA: TGTGCCAGTAGTATTAGCCTTTCTAGCGGACACAATGAGCAGTTCTTC.

This chain joins TRBV28 and TRBJ1-5; a weak D match, TRBD1 (6 bases). The CDR3 runs to 16 residues. Germline V gene data show CDR1 as MDHEN and CDR2 as SYDVKM. Trimming shortened V by 6 bases and J by 5 bases, and 20 bases separated the two germline ends. As DNA, the CDR3 is TGTGCCAGCAGAAACCCCCTCCGACAGGTCCATCAGCCCCAGCATTTT. It translates to CASRNPLRQVHQPQHF.

The chain is built from TRBV7-2 and TRBJ2-5; D is possibly TRBD1 or TRBD2 (5 bases each). V was clipped by 1 base and J by 1 base, with 10 bases between them. This CDR3 is built from 15 residues. The V gene's germline CDR1 is SGHTA and CDR2 FQGNSA. CDR3 in DNA: TGTGCCAGCAGCTTAGTTCGGGGCGGCCAAGAGACCCAGTACTTC. Translation: CASSLVRGGQETQYF.

The chain couples TRBV9 to TRBJ2-7; either TRBD1 or TRBD2 may supply D (7 bases each). The V end was cut by 0 bases, the J end by 13 bases, with 14 bases between. CDR1 and CDR2 from the germline V gene are SGDLS and YYNGEE. CDR3 size: 12 residues. The CDR3 DNA sequence: TGTGCCAGCAGCGTAGCAGGGGGACTAATATACTTC. Its protein product is CASSVAGGLIYF.

The count of this clone is one. This chain joins TRBV6-1 and TRBJ1-5; D uncertain. CDR3 size: 13 residues. V was trimmed by 3 bases and J by 3 bases, leaving 6 bases between them. Germline V lookup: CDR1 MNHNS, CDR2 SASEGT. The CDR3 nucleotides are TGTGCCAGCAGTGATCAGCTCAATCAGCCCCAGCATTTT. It is translated as CASSDQLNQPQHF.

The chain employs TRBV10-3 and TRBJ2-1, with 8 bases lining up with TRBD2. This CDR3 is built from 13 residues. Trimming took 2 bases from V and 12 from J; bases not matched to a gene: 6. The germline V gene encodes CDR1 ENHRY and CDR2 SYGVKD. The CDR3 reads CAISESLAGGQFF. DNA for the CDR3: TGTGCCATCAGTGAGAGTCTAGCGGGTGGGCAGTTCTTC.

The J gene is TRBJ1-1, the V gene TRBV7-3; no clear D gene. The CDR3 loop spans 13 amino acids. Germline V gene data show CDR1 as SGHTA and CDR2 as FQGTGA. V lost 2 bases and J 2 bases, leaving 6 bases between the germline ends. The CDR3 here is CASSLRTNTEAFF. CDR3 nucleotide sequence: TGTGCCAGCAGCTTACGAACTAACACTGAAGCTTTCTTT.

This sequence joins TRBV10-3 and TRBJ2-7; tentative D call: TRBD2 (5 bases). The germline CDR1 and CDR2 sequences are ENHRY and SYGVKD. Between the trimmed V and J ends, which lost 6 bases and 9 bases, there was a span of 15 bases. This CDR3 has 12 residues. Written as DNA, the CDR3 is TGTGCCATCAGGGACCCCACCCGGGGGCAGTACTTC. Encoded protein: CAIRDPTRGQYF.

V is TRBV10-1 and J is TRBJ1-1; TRBD1 is a possible D gene (5 bases). Germline V gives CDR1 WNHNN, CDR2 SYGVQD (reference sequence). V was cut by 8 bases and J by 1 base, with 14 bases left in between. The CDR3 sequence is 14 residues long. The CDR3 DNA reads as TGCGCCAGCTCTGGGGACCTCACGAACACTGAAGCTTTCTTT. This codes for CASSGDLTNTEAFF.

V usage is TRBV5-6 and J usage is TRBJ2-7; D possibly corresponds to TRBD2 (5 bases). With 0 bases removed from V and 2 bases from J, the gap between germline ends came to 15 bases. The CDR3 consists of 16 residues. Germline loops: CDR1 SGHDT, CDR2 YYEEEE. As DNA, the CDR3 is TGTGCCAGCAGCTTGGCCGGAGGAAGCCTGACCTACGAGCAGTACTTC. Translated, it gives CASSLAGGSLTYEQYF.